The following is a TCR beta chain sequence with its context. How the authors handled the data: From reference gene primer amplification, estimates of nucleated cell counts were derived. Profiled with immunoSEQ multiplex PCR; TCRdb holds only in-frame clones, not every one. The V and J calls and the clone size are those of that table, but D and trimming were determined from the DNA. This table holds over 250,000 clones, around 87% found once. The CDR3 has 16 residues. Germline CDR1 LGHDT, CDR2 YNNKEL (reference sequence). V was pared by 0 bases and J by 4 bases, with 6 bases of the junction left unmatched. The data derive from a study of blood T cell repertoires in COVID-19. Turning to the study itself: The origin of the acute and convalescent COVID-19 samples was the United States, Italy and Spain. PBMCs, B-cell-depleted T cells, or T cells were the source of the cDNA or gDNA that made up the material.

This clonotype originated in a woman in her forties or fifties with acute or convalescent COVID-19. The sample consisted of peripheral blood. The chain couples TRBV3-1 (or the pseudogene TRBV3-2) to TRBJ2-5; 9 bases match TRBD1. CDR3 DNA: TGTGCCAGCAGCCAAGATTACGGGACAGGGCGAGAGACCCAGTACTTC. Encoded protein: CASSQDYGTGRETQYF.